This entry describes one TCR beta chain. Its antigen remains unknown. Within the sample, other DNA sequences also encode this same CDR3. The data were obtained in a study of cytomegalovirus exposure and HLA in healthy donors. Points from the study as a whole: In a later analysis, productive TCRs from donors in an Asian-associated ancestry cluster reportedly carried fewer N-insertions than the cohort mean.

V was shortened by 4 bases and J by 3 bases, with 5 bases between the two germline ends. Germline loops: CDR1 SGDLS, CDR2 YYNGEE. The CDR3 has 11 residues. PCR primers comprised 60 Vbeta and 13 Jbeta primers. Only in-frame clones appear in the TCRdb table, and some are missing; sequencing was by immunoSEQ multiplex PCR. The sample shows tens of thousands of clones, 70% of them seen only once. This TCR was recovered from a woman in her fifties or sixties in good health and CMV-seropositive. The sequenced material came from PBMCs. The J gene is TRBJ2-7, the V gene TRBV9; no clear D. The CDR3 bases are TGTGCCAGCAGCCCCGGCTACGAGCAGTACTTC. It encodes CASSPGYEQYF.